This T cell receptor (beta chain) was obtained from a study of cytomegalovirus exposure and HLA in healthy donors. About this clone: The antigen is unknown.

Germline V gives CDR1 SGHDT, CDR2 YYEEEE. This CDR3 is built from 16 residues. The J segment lost 1 base and the V segment lost 0 bases, leaving 6 bases of the junction unmatched. Study-wide results and limits: Diagnosis of cytomegalovirus status made by the classifier reportedly showed high specificity and sensitivity. V- and J-gene trimming in TCR beta was tied to a missense DCLRE1C variant by an analysis performed later. Among CMV-associated TCR beta chains, most appeared HLA-restricted in a later analysis. Equally common other TCR beta chains were less clonally expanded than HLA-associated ones, a later analysis found.

The PCR was carried out with 60 Vbeta primers and 13 Jbeta primers. The data were produced by immunoSEQ multiplex PCR, yet TCRdb's version contains in-frame clones alone and is incomplete. In the table there are approximately 110,000 clones, about 81% of which are singletons. Specimen: PBMCs. The origin of this receptor is a woman in her twenties or thirties in good health and CMV-seronegative. The rearrangement uses TRBV5-6 and TRBJ2-7, with 8 bases that match TRBD2. The CDR3 DNA follows: TGTGCCAGCAGCTTGGGTCCAGCGGGAGCATCCTACGAGCAGTACTTC. This translates into CASSLGPAGASYEQYF.